These 31 T cell receptor beta chains originate from one sample sequenced in a study of CD8 T cells in Susac syndrome. cDNA came from around 0.5 to 1 ug RNA primed by random hexamers. TCRdb reprocessed the immunoSEQ multiplex PCR reads with MiXCR, giving one entry per CDR3 protein. The data show some 150,000 distinct CDR3 sequences, just under 97% seen once. What was sequenced was CD8+ T cells from PBMCs. The receptors were gathered from a human donor with multiple sclerosis.

The chain is built from TRBV21-1 and TRBJ2-5. TRBV21-1 is described as a pseudogene. This CDR3 is 12 amino acids long. DNA for the CDR3: TGTGCCAGCCTCGACTCGGGGGAGACCCAGTACTTC. This encodes CASLDSGETQYF.

This clonotype occurred once. CDR3 nucleotide sequence: TGTGCCTGGAGTGTTGTCGGCACTAGCACAGATACGCAGTATTTT. Protein: CAWSVVGTSTDTQYF. The chain carries TRBV30 and TRBJ2-3; no clear D. From germline, CDR1 is GTSNPN and CDR2 SVGIG (reference sequence). V was cut by 0 bases and J by 0 bases, with 10 bases left in between. The CDR3 loop spans 15 amino acids.

V gene TRBV7-8 combines with J gene TRBJ2-7; D remains unclear. The CDR3 covers 13 residues. CDR1 and CDR2 from the germline V gene are SGHVS and FQNEAQ. V was trimmed by 6 bases and J by 0 bases, leaving 9 bases between them. The CDR3 DNA reads TGTGCCAGCAGGTCAGCCTCCTCCTACGAGCAGTACGTC. This translates into CASRSASSYEQYV.

This clonotype occurred once. V usage is TRBV28 and J usage is TRBJ2-5; weak D call: TRBD2 (6 bases). The V end was cut by 3 bases, the J end by 6 bases, with 14 bases between. The CDR3 has 14 amino acids. Per germline, CDR1 MDHEN and CDR2 SYDVKM. Written as DNA, the CDR3 is TGTGCCAGCAGTTTCGTGACTAGGGAGAAGACCCAGTACTTC. Its translation is CASSFVTREKTQYF.

This clonotype showed up just a few times. The V and J genes are TRBV30 and TRBJ2-4, with D possibly matching TRBD1 (5 bases). The germline CDR1 and CDR2 sequences are GTSNPN and SVGIG (reference sequence). V shed 0 bases and J shed 8 bases, with 11 bases lying between them. This CDR3 is 13 amino acids long. In DNA form, the CDR3 reads TGTGCCTGGAGTGTATCGTCCAGGGACATTCAGTACTTC. Translation gives CAWSVSSRDIQYF.

The chain has TRBV6-5 and TRBJ1-1, with D possibly matching TRBD1 (6 bases). Germline loops: CDR1 MNHEY, CDR2 SVGAGI. This CDR3 comprises 12 residues. Trimming pared 6 bases from V and 2 bases from J, leaving 7 bases between. Written as DNA, the CDR3 is TGTGCCAGCAGGGGACACAACACTGAAGCTTTCTTT. It is translated as CASRGHNTEAFF.

The chain carries TRBV2 and TRBJ1-1; 8 nucleotides align to TRBD1. Losses at the gene ends were 3 bases for V and 3 bases for J; bases not matched to a gene: 3. CDR3 length: 14 amino acids. Looked up from germline, CDR1 is SNHLY and CDR2 is FYNNEI. For the CDR3, the DNA is TGTGCCAGCAGTGAGGACAGGGAATACACTGAAGCTTTCTTT. Translating it yields CASSEDREYTEAFF.

The chain has TRBV9 and TRBJ2-2, with D uncertain. Germline V gene data show CDR1 as SGDLS and CDR2 as YYNGEE. This CDR3 region has 16 residues. Trimming cost V 1 base and J 1 base, with 11 bases left between them. The CDR3 sequence is CASSVRGRENTGELFF. The CDR3 region has the DNA TGTGCCAGCAGCGTAAGAGGACGCGAGAACACCGGGGAGCTGTTTTTT.

The V gene is TRBV29-1, the J gene TRBJ1-1; D is unclear. V lost 5 bases and J 2 bases, leaving 12 bases between the germline ends. The CDR3 spans 13 residues. Germline V gene sequence: CDR1 SQVTM, CDR2 ANQGSEA. CDR3 sequence: CSVRAGRNTEAFF. The CDR3 coding sequence is TGCAGCGTTCGCGCAGGACGAAACACTGAAGCTTTCTTT. Full variable domain (missing parts from reference TRBV29-1 and TRBJ1-1): SAVISQKPSRDICQRGTSLTIQCQVDSQVTMMFWYRQQPGQSLTLIATANQGSEATYESGFVIDKFPISRPNLTFSTLTVSNMSPEDSSIYLCSVRAGRNTEAFFGQGTRLTVV.

This rearrangement joins TRBV7-6 to TRBJ2-1, with 8 bases that match TRBD1. V gave up 4 bases and J gave up 8 bases; unmatched junction bases: 13. There are 16 residues in the CDR3. The germline V gene encodes CDR1 SGHVS and CDR2 FNYEAQ. CDR3 bases: TGTGCCAGCAGCTCTAGGGTTCAGGGGGCATTCGATGAGCAGTTCTTC. This translates into CASSSRVQGAFDEQFF.

The V gene is TRBV19, the J gene TRBJ2-1, with TRBD2 identical over 9 bases. V dropped 3 bases and J dropped 6; count of bases not matched to a gene: 3. This CDR3 is 14 amino acids long. Germline V lookup: CDR1 LNHDA, CDR2 SQIVND (reference sequence). CDR3 sequence: CASSMAGGFNEQFF. The CDR3, as DNA: TGTGCCAGTAGTATGGCGGGGGGGTTCAATGAGCAGTTCTTC.

J is TRBJ2-1 and V is TRBV19; 10 bases map to TRBD2. Germline CDR1 and CDR2: LNHDA and SQIVND (reference sequence). After removal of 3 bases from V and 5 bases from J, the junction contained 4 bases not matched to a gene. The CDR3 totals 15 residues. CDR3 region: CASSIELAGNNEQFF. DNA for the CDR3: TGTGCCAGTAGTATTGAACTAGCGGGGAACAATGAGCAGTTCTTC.

V is TRBV13 and J is TRBJ2-1; 7 bases agree with TRBD2. The germline gives CDR1 PRHDT, CDR2 FYEKMQ (reference sequence). V gave up 6 bases and J gave up 9 bases; unmatched junction bases: 5. The CDR3 contains 12 residues. The CDR3 region is CASRGSGGEQFF. CDR3 DNA sequence: TGTGCCAGCAGAGGGTCGGGGGGTGAGCAGTTCTTC.

This chain links TRBV9 with TRBJ2-5; D might be TRBD2 (6 bases). The CDR3 length is 15 residues. Germline loops: CDR1 SGDLS, CDR2 YYNGEE. With 0 bases removed from V and 3 bases from J, the gap between germline ends came to 12 bases. The CDR3 here is CASSVGGAEKETQYF. The CDR3 coding sequence is TGTGCCAGCAGCGTAGGCGGGGCAGAAAAAGAGACCCAGTACTTC.

The chain combines TRBV9 with TRBJ2-3, with 13 nucleotides matching TRBD2. CDR1 and CDR2 (germline): SGDLS, YYNGEE. V shed 4 bases and J 6 bases; nucleotides not matched to a gene: 11. The CDR3 runs to 17 residues. CDR3 sequence: CASSPRTSGGFGDTQYF. The CDR3 bases are TGTGCCAGCAGCCCCCGGACTAGCGGGGGATTTGGGGATACGCAGTATTTT.

The rearrangement joins TRBV2 to TRBJ2-5, with 8 bases that match TRBD2. The CDR3 spans 14 residues. Germline V gene sequence: CDR1 SNHLY, CDR2 FYNNEI. V was clipped by 6 bases and J by 5 bases; unmatched bases: 8. The CDR3 bases are TGTGCCAGCAGGATACGGGGGGGCTGGGAGACCCAGTACTTC. This gives the protein CASRIRGGWETQYF.

The chain couples TRBV3-1 to TRBJ2-3; D is unclear. The germline gives CDR1 LGHDT, CDR2 YNNKEL (reference sequence). This CDR3 contains 11 residues. V was trimmed by 0 bases and J by 5 bases, leaving 0 bases between them. CDR3 protein: CASSQEDTQYF. CDR3 coding DNA: TGTGCCAGCAGCCAAGAAGATACGCAGTATTTT.

The rearrangement links TRBV9 to TRBJ2-1; D is unresolved. From germline, CDR1 is SGDLS and CDR2 YYNGEE. The V end lost 0 bases, the J end lost 8 bases, and 15 bases lay between the germline ends. This CDR3 comprises 15 residues. The CDR3 spells CASSVVGNLIDEQFF. CDR3 bases: TGTGCCAGCAGCGTAGTAGGCAACCTCATCGATGAGCAGTTCTTC.

The chain uses TRBV6-5 and TRBJ1-6; D not certain. This CDR3 has 14 amino acids. Germline V gene lookup returns CDR1 MNHEY and CDR2 SVGAGI. Trimming shortened V by 6 bases and J by 7 bases, and 13 bases separated the two germline ends. The CDR3 DNA reads as TGTGCCAGCAGCTACGGACCCCAGAATTCACCCCTCCACTTT. Its protein is CASSYGPQNSPLHF.

The gene calls are TRBV30 and TRBJ1-5; TRBD1 is a possible D gene (5 bases). The germline CDR1 and CDR2 sequences are GTSNPN and SVGIG (reference sequence). CDR3 length: 14 amino acids. V shed 0 bases and J shed 7 bases, with 13 bases lying between them. DNA for the CDR3: TGTGCCTGGAGTGTCCAGGGACCCAGGCAGCCCCAGCATTTT. It is translated as CAWSVQGPRQPQHF.

In its sample, this clonotype was seen once. This sequence joins TRBV24-1 and TRBJ2-1; perhaps TRBD1 as D (6 bases). Per germline, CDR1 KGHDR and CDR2 SFDVKD. The length of the CDR3 is 12 residues. Trimming cost V 3 bases and J 7 bases, with 6 bases left between them. The CDR3 sequence: CATSDTGNEQFF. The CDR3 nucleotides read TGTGCCACCAGTGATACAGGGAATGAGCAGTTCTTC.

V and J are TRBV6-1 and TRBJ2-7, with D perhaps TRBD1 (6 bases). Trimming took 5 bases from V and 3 from J, leaving 26 bases between them. Germline lookup yields CDR1 MNHNS and CDR2 SASEGT. The CDR3 contains 18 residues. Written as DNA, the CDR3 is TGTGCCAGCAGTCCGAAGGGAGTCGAAACTGGACAGTTCTACGAGCAGTACGTC. Its protein product is CASSPKGVETGQFYEQYV.

This clonotype has just one count. The chain employs TRBV3-1 and TRBJ2-5; 8 nucleotides align to TRBD1. The V gene's germline CDR1 is LGHDT and CDR2 YNNKEL (reference sequence). This CDR3 has 14 amino acids. V gave up 4 bases and J gave up 4 bases; unmatched junction bases: 5. Written as DNA, the CDR3 is TGTGCCAGCAGCCCCACAGGGGGGCGAGAGACCCAGTACTTC. Protein: CASSPTGGRETQYF.

The CDR3 spells CSARDRGNTEAFF. The CDR3 bases are TGCAGTGCACGGGACAGGGGGAACACTGAAGCTTTCTTT. The V and J genes are TRBV20-1 and TRBJ1-1; TRBD1 matches at 10 bases. CDR3 size: 13 residues. Germline V gene lookup returns CDR1 DFQATT and CDR2 SNEGSKA (reference sequence). J was trimmed by 1 base and V by 6 bases; bases with no gene match: 2.

This clonotype came up once. The chain couples TRBV29-1 to TRBJ1-3; tentative D call: TRBD1 (6 bases). Trimming stripped 7 bases from V and 7 bases from J, with 11 bases between. The CDR3 runs to 11 residues. The germline CDR1 and CDR2 sequences are SQVTM and ANQGSEA. CDR3 residues: CSGQASNTIYF. The CDR3 DNA is TGCAGCGGACAGGCATCCAACACCATATATTTT.

The genes are TRBV19 and TRBJ1-5, with unresolved D. This CDR3 spans 12 amino acids. The V gene lost 2 bases and the J gene lost 7 bases, with 6 bases spanning the gap. CDR1 and CDR2 (germline): LNHDA, SQIVND (reference sequence). The CDR3 here is CASSIRKQPQHF. CDR3 nucleotide sequence: TGTGCCAGTAGTATACGGAAGCAGCCCCAGCATTTT.

The J gene is TRBJ1-1, the V gene TRBV29-1, with D hard to call. The CDR3 sequence is 12 residues long. V dropped 3 bases and J dropped 3 bases, with 8 bases sitting between them. From germline, CDR1 is SQVTM and CDR2 ANQGSEA. The CDR3 loop reads CSVDYLDTEAFF. CDR3 in DNA: TGCAGCGTTGATTACTTGGACACTGAAGCTTTCTTT. Together with reference TRBV29-1 and TRBJ1-1, the CDR3 gives the full variable domain: SAVISQKPSRDICQRGTSLTIQCQVDSQVTMMFWYRQQPGQSLTLIATANQGSEATYESGFVIDKFPISRPNLTFSTLTVSNMSPEDSSIYLCSVDYLDTEAFFGQGTRLTVV.

V usage is TRBV9 and J usage is TRBJ1-2, with 12 bases that match TRBD1. This CDR3 contains 16 residues. CDR1 is SGDLS and CDR2 is YYNGEE in the germline V gene. V dropped 4 bases and J dropped 5; count of bases not matched to a gene: 9. The DNA for the CDR3 is TGTGCCAGCAGCCTGGGGACAGGGGGCATAGGGTATGGCTACACCTTC. It specifies CASSLGTGGIGYGYTF.

The chain uses TRBV6-5 and TRBJ1-2; D uncertain. The CDR3 extends over 16 amino acids. V dropped 0 bases and J dropped 7 bases, with 18 bases sitting between them. Germline V gene lookup returns CDR1 MNHEY and CDR2 SVGAGI. The CDR3, as DNA: TGTGCCAGCAGTTACTCCAGTATTGGTCCGGATGGTGGCTACACCTTC. This encodes CASSYSSIGPDGGYTF.

The V call is TRBV9, the J call TRBJ2-7; 9 bases align to TRBD2. Trimming at V came to 2 bases and at J to 2 bases, leaving 14 bases not matched to a gene. Germline V gene sequence: CDR1 SGDLS, CDR2 YYNGEE. This CDR3 has 18 amino acids. The CDR3 DNA is TGTGCCAGCAGCGTTAGAGCGGAAGCGGGGGGCCCACCCTACGAGCAGTACTTC. This encodes CASSVRAEAGGPPYEQYF.

This chain joins TRBV23-1 and TRBJ1-5, with D uncertain. TRBV23-1 counts as an open reading frame of uncertain function. The CDR3 consists of 16 residues. Trimming removed 0 bases at V and 3 bases at J, with 12 bases between. Here the CDR3 DNA reads TGCGCCAGCAGTCAATCGGGCACAGTTATCAATCAGCCCCAGCATTTT. Encoded protein: CASSQSGTVINQPQHF.